This T cell receptor beta chain was obtained from a study of cytomegalovirus exposure and HLA in healthy donors. Study-wide findings and caveats: In an earlier analysis, productive rearrangement rates for most beta V segments clustered near 87% or 30%.

The PCR made use of 60 Vbeta and 13 Jbeta primers. TCRdb's copy holds only in-frame clones and misses some; the assay was immunoSEQ multiplex PCR. The table shows around 150,000 clones, with over 60% occurring only once. Germline CDR1 KGHSH, CDR2 LQKENI. The CDR3 extends over 15 amino acids. The ends lost 8 bases at V and 0 bases at J; junction bases unmatched: 7. For this clone: The antigen is unknown.

This TCR came from a woman between 40 and 50 years old in good health and CMV-seronegative. Material: PBMCs. The genes are TRBV18 and TRBJ1-5; the match to TRBD1 covers 7 bases. CDR3 protein: CASRQGTDSNQPQHF. For the CDR3, the DNA is TGTGCCAGCCGCCAGGGGACAGATAGCAATCAGCCCCAGCATTTT.